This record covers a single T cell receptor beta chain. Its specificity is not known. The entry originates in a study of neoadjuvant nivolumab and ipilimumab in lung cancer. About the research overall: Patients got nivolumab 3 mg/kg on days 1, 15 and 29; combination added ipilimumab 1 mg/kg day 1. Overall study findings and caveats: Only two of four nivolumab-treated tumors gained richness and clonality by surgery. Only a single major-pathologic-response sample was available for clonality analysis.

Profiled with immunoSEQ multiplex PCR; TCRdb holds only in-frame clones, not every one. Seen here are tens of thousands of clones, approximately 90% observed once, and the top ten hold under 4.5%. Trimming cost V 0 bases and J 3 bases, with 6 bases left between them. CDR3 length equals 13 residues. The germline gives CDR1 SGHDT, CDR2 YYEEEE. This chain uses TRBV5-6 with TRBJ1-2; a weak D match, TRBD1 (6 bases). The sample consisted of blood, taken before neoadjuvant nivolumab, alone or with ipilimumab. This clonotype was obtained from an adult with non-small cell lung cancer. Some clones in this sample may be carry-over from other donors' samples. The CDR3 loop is CASSLAGDYGYTF. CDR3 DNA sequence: TGTGCCAGCAGCTTGGCAGGGGACTATGGCTACACCTTC.